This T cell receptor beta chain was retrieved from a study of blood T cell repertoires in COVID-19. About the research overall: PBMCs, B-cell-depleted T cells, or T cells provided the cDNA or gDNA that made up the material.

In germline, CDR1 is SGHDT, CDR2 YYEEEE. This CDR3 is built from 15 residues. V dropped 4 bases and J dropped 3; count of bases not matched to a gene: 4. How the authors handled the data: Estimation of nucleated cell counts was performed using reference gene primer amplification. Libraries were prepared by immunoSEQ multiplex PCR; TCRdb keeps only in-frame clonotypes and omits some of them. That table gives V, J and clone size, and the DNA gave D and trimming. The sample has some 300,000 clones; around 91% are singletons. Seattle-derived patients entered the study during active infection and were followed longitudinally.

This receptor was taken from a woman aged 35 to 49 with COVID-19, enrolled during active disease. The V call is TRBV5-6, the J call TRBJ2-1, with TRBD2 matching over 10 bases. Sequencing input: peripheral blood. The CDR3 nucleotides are TGTGCCAGCAGCCTGCGGACTAGCGGCTACAATGAGCAGTTCTTC. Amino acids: CASSLRTSGYNEQFF.